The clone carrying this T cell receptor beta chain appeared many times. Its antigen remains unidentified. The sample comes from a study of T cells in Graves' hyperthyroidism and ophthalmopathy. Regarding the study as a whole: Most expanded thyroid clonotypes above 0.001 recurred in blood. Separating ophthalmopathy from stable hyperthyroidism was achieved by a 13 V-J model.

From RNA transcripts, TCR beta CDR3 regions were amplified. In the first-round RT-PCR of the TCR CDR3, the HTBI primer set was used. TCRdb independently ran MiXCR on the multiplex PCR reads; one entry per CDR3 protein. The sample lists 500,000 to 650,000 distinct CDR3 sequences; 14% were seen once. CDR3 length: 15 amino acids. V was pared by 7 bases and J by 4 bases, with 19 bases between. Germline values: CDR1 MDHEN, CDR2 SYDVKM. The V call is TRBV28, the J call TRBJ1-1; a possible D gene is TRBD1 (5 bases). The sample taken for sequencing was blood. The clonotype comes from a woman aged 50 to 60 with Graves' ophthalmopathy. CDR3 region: CASNLPQGYGTEAFF. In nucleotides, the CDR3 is TGTGCCAGCAACCTCCCCCAGGGATATGGCACTGAAGCTTTCTTT.